The 11 T cell receptor beta chains listed next were all sequenced from one sample in a study of T cell changes during pregnancy in multiple sclerosis. The repertoire was sequenced with immunoSEQ multiplex PCR; TCRdb's copy has only in-frame clones and lacks some. The sample has about 12,000 clones; approximately 90% are singletons. The sample here was CD8+ T cells from peripheral blood mononuclear cells, taken in the second trimester of pregnancy. All receptors come from a female donor in good health, enrolled as a control in a pregnancy study.

This chain links TRBV14 with TRBJ2-1; D may be TRBD2 (6 bases). CDR3 length: 18 residues. From germline, CDR1 is SGHDN and CDR2 FVKESK. V lost 4 bases and J lost 3, with 22 bases in between. The CDR3 sequence: CASSPQRGGGILYNEQFF. DNA for the CDR3: TGTGCCAGCAGCCCTCAGAGGGGTGGCGGGATACTCTACAATGAGCAGTTCTTC.

The chain recombines TRBV18 with TRBJ1-4; no clear D. Germline CDR1 is KGHSH and CDR2 is LQKENI. Trimming pared 1 base from V and 2 bases from J, leaving 14 bases between. CDR3 size: 17 residues. CDR3 bases: TGTGCCAGCTCACCACTTTCCCCGGGGTCGACTAATGAAAAACTGTTTTTT. This translates into CASSPLSPGSTNEKLFF.

The J gene is TRBJ2-3, the V gene TRBV28; 9 nucleotides align to TRBD2. This CDR3 contains 17 residues. Germline CDR1 and CDR2: MDHEN and SYDVKM. The junction had 6 bases not matched to a gene; V was cut back by 2 bases and J by 0 bases. For the CDR3, the DNA is TGTGCCAGCAGTTTAGAGGCGGGAGGGCGAAGCACAGATACGCAGTATTTT. This encodes CASSLEAGGRSTDTQYF.

This chain uses TRBV27 with TRBJ2-5; perhaps TRBD1 as D (6 bases). There are 16 residues in the CDR3. The ends were cut back, 1 base at V and 1 base at J, with 13 bases in the middle. Germline CDR1 is MNHEY and CDR2 is SMNVEV (reference sequence). CDR3: CASSLYTTGFQETQYF. The CDR3, as DNA: TGTGCCAGCAGTTTATATACGACAGGATTCCAAGAGACCCAGTACTTC.

The chain combines TRBV2 with TRBJ2-3; D ambiguous. Germline V gene lookup returns CDR1 SNHLY and CDR2 FYNNEI. Trimming took off 6 bases at V and 6 bases at J, with 16 bases between the two ends. There are 14 residues in the CDR3. CDR3 nucleotide sequence: TGTGCCAGCAGGGAACGTTCTTACTCGGATACGCAGTATTTT. Protein: CASRERSYSDTQYF. The full variable domain, in which reference TRBV2 and TRBJ2-3 provide the parts outside the CDR3, is EPEVTQTPSHQVTQMGQEVILRCVPISNHLYFYWYRQILGQKVEFLVSFYNNEISEKSEIFDDQFSVERPDGSNFTLKIRSTKLEDSAMYFCASRERSYSDTQYFGPGTRLTVL.

The V call is TRBV12-5, the J call TRBJ1-1; D remains unclear. The germline gives CDR1 LGHNT, CDR2 FRNRAP. V lost 6 bases and J lost 6, with 23 bases in between. The CDR3 length is 16 residues. Here the CDR3 reads CASGNDRDPLRAEAFF. The CDR3 bases are TGTGCTAGTGGCAACGACCGGGATCCACTACGGGCTGAAGCTTTCTTT.

The J gene is TRBJ1-2, the V gene TRBV6-5; no definite D call. Germline values: CDR1 MNHEY, CDR2 SVGAGI. This CDR3 has 15 amino acids. V lost 0 bases, J lost 0 bases, and 8 bases lay in between. CDR3 DNA sequence: TGTGCCAGCAGTTACTCGGGCAGCTCTAACTATGGCTACACCTTC. This sequence encodes CASSYSGSSNYGYTF.

The V gene is TRBV9, the J gene TRBJ1-2, with D perhaps matching TRBD1 (5 bases). This CDR3 is 11 amino acids long. CDR1 is SGDLS and CDR2 is YYNGEE in the germline V gene. The V end lost 5 bases, the J end lost 4 bases, and 6 bases lay between the germline ends. The CDR3 here is CASRDSYGYTF. For the CDR3, the DNA is TGTGCCAGCAGAGACAGCTATGGCTACACCTTC.

The chain links TRBV29-1 to TRBJ2-7, with 12 bases that match TRBD2. The trim removed 2 bases at V and 3 bases at J, leaving 8 bases unmatched. The CDR3 loop spans 16 amino acids. Germline V gene data show CDR1 as SQVTM and CDR2 as ANQGSEA. CDR3 nucleotides: TGCAGCGTTGAACCTTACCTAGCGGGGGGGAACTACGAGCAGTACTTC. Encoded protein: CSVEPYLAGGNYEQYF.

This rearrangement joins TRBV5-1 to TRBJ1-6, with D uncertain. The CDR3 consists of 16 residues. Germline loops: CDR1 SGHRS, CDR2 YFSETQ. V lost 7 bases to trimming and J lost 0 bases, with 14 bases between them. In nucleotides, the CDR3 is TGCGCCAGCCAGGATCCCGGGAGCTCCTATAATTCACCCCTCCACTTT. This sequence encodes CASQDPGSSYNSPLHF.

The chain recombines TRBV7-9 with TRBJ1-1; tentatively, D is TRBD1 (5 bases). V was trimmed by 5 bases and J by 8 bases, leaving 9 bases between them. Germline V lookup: CDR1 SEHNR, CDR2 FQNEAQ (reference sequence). The CDR3 is made up of 11 amino acids. The chain's CDR3 is CASSLDKEAFF. CDR3 coding DNA: TGTGCCAGCAGCCTGGACAAAGAAGCTTTCTTT.